This record covers a single T cell receptor beta chain. Naive CD8 cells comprised CD45RO-negative, CCR7-positively selected cells, excluding terminally differentiated effector memory CD45RA+ cells. This sample was included in a study of shared clonotypes between healthy human individuals. Assay: immunoSEQ multiplex PCR; the TCRdb copy retains only in-frame clones and omits some. The profile shows about 2 million clones, approximately 94% of them singletons. The V end was cut by 8 bases, the J end by 0 bases, with 11 bases between. Germline CDR1 MNHEY, CDR2 SMNVEV (reference sequence). This CDR3 region has 13 residues.

This TCR was sampled from a young man in good health. This chain links TRBV27 with TRBJ2-7, with no clear D. The sample comprised naive CD8+ T cells sorted from blood. The CDR3 loop reads CASAFASSYEQYF. CDR3 bases: TGTGCCAGCGCGTTTGCCAGCTCCTACGAGCAGTACTTC.